These T cell receptor beta chains were read from a single sample in a study of T cells in Graves' hyperthyroidism and ophthalmopathy. TCRdb fed the multiplex PCR reads into MiXCR, producing one record per CDR3 protein. The sample records about 520,000 distinct CDR3 sequences, about 24% being singletons. Sequencing input: blood. All receptors derive from a woman aged 25 to 39 with Graves' ophthalmopathy. Both conserved end residues are part of each CDR3. A D gene is named only where the DNA matches it firmly. The listing skips clone size in some rows; elsewhere it reads once, few, many or a size class.

J: TRBJ2-4
D: TRBD1
V: TRBV6-5
size: -
CDR3: CASSYSSGQGAPAKNIQYF
DNA: TGTGCCAGCAGTTACAGTTCAGGACAGGGGGCGCCGGCCAAAAACATTCAGTACTTC

J: TRBJ2-3
D: TRBD2
V: TRBV24-1
size: -
CDR3: CATSDPRAGGPVTDTQYF
DNA: TGTGCCACCAGTGATCCCCGAGCGGGAGGGCCGGTAACCGATACGCAGTATTTT

J: TRBJ2-2
D: -
V: TRBV11-2
size: many
CDR3: CASSLDRIAVNTGELFF
DNA: TGTGCCAGCAGCTTAGATAGGATAGCGGTGAACACCGGGGAGCTGTTTTTT

J: TRBJ1-2
D: -
V: TRBV12-3/TRBV12-4
size: many
CDR3: CASSLTVGYGYTF
DNA: TGTGCCAGCAGTTTAACCGTAGGCTATGGCTACACCTTC

J: TRBJ1-4
D: TRBD1
V: TRBV6-5
size: many
CDR3: CASSSAGQGNEKLFF
DNA: TGTGCCAGCAGTTCCGCGGGACAGGGTAATGAAAAACTGTTTTTT

J: TRBJ2-1
D: -
V: TRBV27
size: many
CDR3: CASRVGGLSSYNEQFF
DNA: TGTGCCAGCAGAGTCGGGGGACTCAGCTCCTACAATGAGCAGTTCTTC

J: TRBJ2-7
D: -
V: TRBV5-5
size: -
CDR3: CASSLDRRMGYEQYF
DNA: TGTGCCAGCAGCTTGGATCGGAGAATGGGGTACGAGCAGTACTTC

J: TRBJ1-5
D: -
V: TRBV11-2
size: many
CDR3: CASSLVGGDQPQHF
DNA: TGTGCCAGCAGCTTAGTCGGGGGGGATCAGCCCCAGCATTTT

J: TRBJ1-5
D: -
V: TRBV19
size: many
CDR3: CASKSFTGNSNQPQHF
DNA: TGTGCCAGTAAATCCTTCACGGGGAATAGCAATCAGCCCCAGCATTTT

J: TRBJ1-1
D: TRBD1
V: TRBV12-3/TRBV12-4
size: -
CDR3: CASSSPTGATEAFF
DNA: TGTGCCAGCAGTTCGCCAACAGGGGCCACTGAAGCTTTCTTT

J: TRBJ2-5
D: -
V: TRBV19
size: few
CDR3: CASSMARVTSETQYF
DNA: TGTGCCAGTAGTATGGCCCGAGTTACTTCCGAGACCCAGTACTTC

J: TRBJ1-1
D: -
V: TRBV6-5
size: -
CDR3: CASSYGGSSTEAFF
DNA: TGTGCCAGCAGTTACGGCGGATCCTCCACTGAAGCTTTCTTT

J: TRBJ2-5
D: TRBD2
V: TRBV20-1
size: many
CDR3: CSAPNILSGREETQYF
DNA: TGCAGTGCACCCAATATACTGTCCGGGAGGGAAGAGACCCAGTACTTC

J: TRBJ2-7
D: -
V: TRBV28
size: -
CDR3: CASSLTFRRPDSYEQYF
DNA: TGTGCCAGCAGTTTAACCTTTCGGAGGCCGGACTCCTACGAGCAGTACTTC

J: TRBJ2-7
D: TRBD2
V: TRBV12-3/TRBV12-4
size: -
CDR3: CASSTLAGSYEQYF
DNA: TGTGCCAGCAGCACACTAGCGGGATCCTACGAGCAGTACTTC

J: TRBJ1-3
D: -
V: TRBV11-3
size: many
CDR3: CASSLVWLLVVTWAGNTIYF
DNA: TGTGCCAGCAGCTTAGTTTGGCTTTTGGTTGTGACCTGGGCTGGAAACACCATATATTTT

J: TRBJ2-5
D: TRBD2
V: TRBV20-1
size: many
CDR3: CSARDLTATGLAGKETQYF
DNA: TGCAGTGCTAGAGACCTTACGGCCACCGGACTAGCGGGGAAAGAGACCCAGTACTTC